This note documents a single T cell receptor beta chain sequence. These data originate in a study of OX40 agonist ivuxolimab in advanced cancers. V was pared by 5 bases and J by 4 bases, with 20 bases between. In germline, CDR1 is MDHEN, CDR2 SYDVKM. This CDR3 comprises 16 residues. Assay used: immunoSEQ multiplex PCR; TCRdb lists only in-frame clones, some missing. This sample has about 20,000 clones, with about nine tenths found just once. This sequence joins TRBV28 and TRBJ1-2; the D is unclear. Sample: CD4+ or CD8+ T cells sorted from blood, taken in a trial of the OX40 agonist ivuxolimab. The TCR was taken from an adult with an advanced solid tumor such as melanoma, head and neck, liver or kidney cancer. The CDR3: CASSKYRDPRVYGYTF. CDR3 sequence (DNA): TGTGCCAGCAGTAAATACAGAGACCCGAGGGTCTATGGCTACACCTTC.